This T cell receptor beta chain originates from a study of T cells in Graves' hyperthyroidism and ophthalmopathy. Inclusion characteristics of ophthalmopathy patients comprised a Clinical Activity Score of at least 3, a NOSPECS grade of at least 4, and duration under 3 months. This CDR3 is built from 15 residues. Germline assignment: CDR1 LGHDT and CDR2 YNNKEL (reference sequence). Trimming pared 4 bases from V and 4 bases from J, leaving 17 bases between. This clonotype was seen at least ten times. The antigen is not known. Template material for amplifying TCR beta CDR3 regions consisted of RNA transcripts. HTBI primers drove first-round RT-PCR of the TCR CDR3. One entry per CDR3 protein, called by TCRdb with MiXCR from the multiplex PCR reads. The sample yields about 640,000 distinct CDR3 sequences, less than 25% seen once. Findings of the study overall: Ophthalmopathy was told apart from stable hyperthyroidism by a 13 V-J model.

The chain links TRBV3-1 to TRBJ2-7; possibly TRBD1 for D (6 bases). The TCR sequence derives from a man aged 25 to 40 with Graves' ophthalmopathy. Specimen: blood. The CDR3 protein is CASSRGGRKVYEQYF. The CDR3 DNA sequence: TGTGCCAGCAGCCGAGGGGGACGGAAGGTATACGAGCAGTACTTC.